These 20 T cell receptor beta chains were all obtained from the same sample, sequenced in a study of beta chain features in type 1 diabetes. Findings and caveats of the study: Significant though moderate, a shortening of TCRB CDR3s appeared in all four CD4+ subsets of Type 1 diabetes patients.

The authors reverse transcribed all of the isolated RNA, so sequencing captured expressed TCRB transcripts. Method: immunoSEQ multiplex PCR; TCRdb's copy keeps in-frame clones and lacks some. The sample includes about 700,000 clones, about an eighth of them seen just once. Antigens for these TCRs are unknown. The sample comprised naive CD4+ T cells from blood. These receptors all stem from a man younger than 30 with type 1 diabetes.

The rearrangement links TRBV6-1 to TRBJ1-2; 7 nucleotides line up with TRBD1. Germline V gene data show CDR1 as MNHNS and CDR2 as SASEGT. Unmatched junction bases numbered 8, after V lost 2 bases and J lost 5 bases. There are 15 residues in the CDR3. The CDR3 DNA reads as TGTGCCAGCAGTGAAAACAGGGGAAGGGTTTATGGCTACACCTTC. Amino acids: CASSENRGRVYGYTF.

This clone has more than one count but fewer than ten. The chain uses TRBV18 and TRBJ1-2, with TRBD1 matching 7 bases. V was clipped by 4 bases and J by 2 bases; unmatched bases: 4. Looked up from germline, CDR1 is KGHSH and CDR2 is LQKENI. The CDR3 spans 14 residues. This chain's CDR3 is CASSQTGENYGYTF. The CDR3 DNA reads as TGTGCCAGCTCACAAACAGGGGAGAACTATGGCTACACCTTC.

There are a few counts of this clone. The chain carries TRBV30 and TRBJ1-6; weak D call: TRBD1 (6 bases). The CDR3 contains 15 residues. Germline V CDR1 and CDR2: GTSNPN, SVGIG (reference sequence). The V end lost 3 bases, the J end lost 5 bases, and 14 bases lay between the germline ends. The CDR3 spells CAWSAIQGHNSPLHF. In nucleotides, the CDR3 is TGTGCCTGGAGCGCAATACAGGGACATAATTCACCCCTCCACTTT.

V gene TRBV4-1 combines with J gene TRBJ2-3; possible D gene TRBD1, 6 bases. Germline loops: CDR1 MGHRA, CDR2 YSYEKL. V was pared by 0 bases and J by 0 bases, with 13 bases between. CDR3 length equals 17 residues. The CDR3 coding sequence is TGCGCCAGCAGCCAAGATCATCAGGGGCCAAGCACAGATACGCAGTATTTT. Its translation is CASSQDHQGPSTDTQYF.

There are a few counts of this clone. The sample contains more than one DNA sequence encoding this CDR3. The rearrangement links TRBV18 to TRBJ2-5; D unclear. Germline V gene lookup returns CDR1 KGHSH and CDR2 LQKENI. This CDR3 region has 12 residues. V was clipped by 4 bases and J by 4 bases, with 7 bases between them. The CDR3 DNA reads TGTGCCAGCTCACGGGTTGGAGAGACCCAGTACTTC. Residues: CASSRVGETQYF.

The chain recombines TRBV6-6 with TRBJ2-7, with D perhaps TRBD2 (6 bases). Trimming took 5 bases from V and 0 from J, leaving 14 bases between them. The CDR3 length is 15 residues. The germline CDR1 and CDR2 sequences are MNHNY and SVGAGI (reference sequence). For the CDR3, the DNA is TGTGCCAGCAGTAACCGGGAGCACAGCTCCTACGAGCAGTACTTC. Translated: CASSNREHSSYEQYF.

The chain employs TRBV7-2 and TRBJ2-7, with 9 bases lining up with TRBD1. The CDR3 contains 14 residues. CDR1 is SGHTA, CDR2 FQGNSA, per germline. Trimming took 4 bases from V and 5 from J; bases not matched to a gene: 6. The CDR3 DNA reads as TGTGCCAGCAGCTCCCGGACAGGGGCCAACGAGCAGTACTTC. Its translation is CASSSRTGANEQYF. The entire variable domain, with the rest obtained from reference TRBV7-2 and TRBJ2-7, is as follows: GAGVSQSPSNKVTEKGKDVELRCDPISGHTALYWYRQSLGQGLEFLIYFQGNSAPDKSGLPSDRFSAERTGGSVSTLTIQRTQQEDSAVYLCASSSRTGANEQYFGPGTRLTVT.

On this clone itself: This CDR3 is also generated by other DNA sequences in the sample. The genes are TRBV11-1 and TRBJ2-7, with 7 bases fitting TRBD1. Germline V lookup: CDR1 SGHAT, CDR2 FQDESV (reference sequence). The J segment lost 4 bases and the V segment lost 3 bases, leaving 3 bases of the junction unmatched. The CDR3 sequence is 13 residues long. The CDR3 coding sequence is TGTGCCAGCAGCTTGGGACAGACATACGAGCAGTACTTC. Its translation: CASSLGQTYEQYF.

Points on this clone: Other nucleotide sequences from this sample produce the same CDR3. The chain uses TRBV5-1 and TRBJ1-2; unclear D gene. CDR3 length: 12 amino acids. Germline V gene lookup returns CDR1 SGHRS and CDR2 YFSETQ. With 0 bases removed from V and 5 bases from J, the gap between germline ends came to 5 bases. CDR3 sequence reads: CASSLVGYGYTF. Written as DNA, the CDR3 is TGCGCCAGCAGCTTGGTCGGGTATGGCTACACCTTC.

This clone was found a few times. The chain joins TRBV10-3 to TRBJ2-1; weak D call: TRBD1 (5 bases). CDR3 size: 15 residues. Germline CDR1 is ENHRY and CDR2 is SYGVKD. V lost 0 bases to trimming and J lost 6 bases, with 12 bases between them. In DNA form, the CDR3 reads TGTGCCATCAGTGAGTCGATCAGGGAAACCAATGAGCAGTTCTTC. It specifies CAISESIRETNEQFF.

Only a few counts were recorded for this clone. The chain has TRBV5-1 and TRBJ2-7; weak D call: TRBD1 (7 bases). CDR3 length equals 14 residues. Germline V CDR1 and CDR2: SGHRS, YFSETQ. The ends were cut back, 0 bases at V and 7 bases at J, with 14 bases in the middle. The CDR3 region has the DNA TGCGCCAGCAGCTTGGGCGGGACAGCGGATGAGCAGTACTTC. Translating it yields CASSLGGTADEQYF.

The CDR3 DNA reads TGCAGCGTGGGGACAGGGCCTGGAGCTTTCTTT. This gives the protein CSVGTGPGAFF. The chain links TRBV29-1 to TRBJ1-1, with 9 bases that match TRBD1. This CDR3 has 11 residues. The V segment lost 6 bases and the J segment 10 bases; nucleotides outside the gene matches: 6. Looked up from germline, CDR1 is SQVTM and CDR2 is ANQGSEA.

Worth noting for this clone: Other DNA sequences from this sample encode an identical CDR3 as well. V usage is TRBV5-1 and J usage is TRBJ1-5; 7 bases line up with TRBD1. In germline, CDR1 is SGHRS, CDR2 YFSETQ. CDR3 size: 14 residues. The trim removed 4 bases at V and 2 bases at J, leaving 3 bases unmatched. Written as DNA, the CDR3 is TGCGCCAGCAGCCCCGGGACAGGCAATCAGCCCCAGCATTTT. Translation gives CASSPGTGNQPQHF.

This clone occurred a few times. The V and J genes are TRBV29-1 and TRBJ2-7; TRBD2 agrees at 9 bases. Germline V gene sequence: CDR1 SQVTM, CDR2 ANQGSEA. This CDR3 region has 15 residues. V lost 1 base and J lost 2; bases outside the gene matches: 6. The CDR3 region has the DNA TGCAGCGTTGAAGCCTTCGCGGGGGGGACCTACGAGCAGTACTTC. Residues: CSVEAFAGGTYEQYF.

V usage is TRBV29-1 and J usage is TRBJ2-7; the D gene is possibly TRBD2 (6 bases). The V gene's germline CDR1 is SQVTM and CDR2 ANQGSEA. The CDR3 runs 12 residues. Between the trimmed V and J ends, which lost 6 bases and 6 bases, there was a span of 15 bases. The CDR3 bases are TGCAGCGTCCAGTCTCAGGGAGGCGAGCAGTACTTC. Protein sequence: CSVQSQGGEQYF.

Only a few counts were recorded for this clone. The gene calls are TRBV29-1 and TRBJ2-1; D unclear. The germline V gene has CDR1 SQVTM and CDR2 ANQGSEA. This CDR3 spans 11 amino acids. The germline V and J ends were trimmed by 4 bases and 0 bases, with 1 base remaining between them. CDR3 in DNA: TGCAGCGTTGTCTCCTACAATGAGCAGTTCTTC. As protein: CSVVSYNEQFF.

The chain combines TRBV4-2 with TRBJ2-5, with D possibly being TRBD2 (5 bases). Gene TRBJ2-7 matches the end of the DNA better, so the J call may be wrong. CDR3 length: 14 amino acids. Looked up from germline, CDR1 is LGHNA and CDR2 is YNFKEQ. This CDR3 reads CASSQDRRGYEQYF. The CDR3 DNA reads as TGTGCCAGCAGCCAAGATCGCCGGGGCTACGAGCAGTACTTC.

The gene calls are TRBV9 and TRBJ2-4; D is perhaps TRBD1 (5 bases). This CDR3 spans 14 amino acids. The V and J ends lost 0 bases and 4 bases respectively, with 8 bases between them. Germline CDR1 reads SGDLS; CDR2 reads YYNGEE. The CDR3 protein is CASSVGTSKNIQYF. CDR3 coding DNA: TGTGCCAGCAGCGTAGGGACATCGAAAAACATTCAGTACTTC.

This clone has a handful of counts. The rearrangement joins TRBV6-1 to TRBJ2-1; D might be TRBD1 (6 bases). The ends were cut back, 5 bases at V and 0 bases at J, with 11 bases in the middle. Germline assignment: CDR1 MNHNS and CDR2 SASEGT. The CDR3 sequence is 15 residues long. The CDR3 sequence is CASSSDRSSYNEQFF. CDR3 nucleotides: TGTGCCAGCAGTTCGGACAGAAGCTCCTACAATGAGCAGTTCTTC.

This clone was seen more than once but under ten times. The rearrangement joins TRBV30 to TRBJ2-1, with a possible D match to TRBD1 (6 bases). The CDR3 is 13 amino acids. The V gene's germline CDR1 is GTSNPN and CDR2 SVGIG (reference sequence). V was cut by 2 bases and J by 3 bases, with 8 bases left in between. The CDR3 region is CAWSPGVYNEQFF. DNA for the CDR3: TGTGCCTGGAGTCCAGGGGTCTACAATGAGCAGTTCTTC.